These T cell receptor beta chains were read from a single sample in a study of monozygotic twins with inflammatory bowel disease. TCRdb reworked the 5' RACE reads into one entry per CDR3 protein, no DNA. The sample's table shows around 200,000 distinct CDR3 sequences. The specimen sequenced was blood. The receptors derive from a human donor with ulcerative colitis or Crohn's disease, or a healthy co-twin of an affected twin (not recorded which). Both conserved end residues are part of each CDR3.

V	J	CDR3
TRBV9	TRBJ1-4	CASSVAGGAANEKLFF
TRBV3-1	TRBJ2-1	CASSPSSDSYNEQFF
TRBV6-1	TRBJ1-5	CASSPPGAIQPQHF
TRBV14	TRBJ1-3	CASSQDLGSLSSGNTIYF
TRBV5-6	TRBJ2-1	CASSLVGQPYNEQFF
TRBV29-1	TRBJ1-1	CSSSRQQREAFF
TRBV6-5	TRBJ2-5	CASSLTSGGTQETQYF
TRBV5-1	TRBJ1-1	CASSLAPMNTEAFF
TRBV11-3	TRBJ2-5	CASSLGRISQETQYF
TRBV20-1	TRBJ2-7	CSARTTIAGRAEQYF
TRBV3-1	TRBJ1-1	CASSQGLAEAFF
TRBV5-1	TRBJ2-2	CASSLIISGELFF
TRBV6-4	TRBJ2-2	CASSHSLDTGELFF
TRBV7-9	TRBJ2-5	CASSPQIVIWETQYF
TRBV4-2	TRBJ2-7	CASSHDRGSFYEQYF
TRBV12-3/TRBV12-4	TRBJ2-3	CDSRTDGVTDTQYF
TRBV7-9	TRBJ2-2	CASSHLDRFIGELFF
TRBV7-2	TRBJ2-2	CASSSRTLNTGELFF
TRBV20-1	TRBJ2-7	CSAGRQGLYEQYF
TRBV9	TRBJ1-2	CASSALTGLDGYTF
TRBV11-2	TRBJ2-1	CASSLDRRVSSYNEQFF
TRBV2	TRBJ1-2	CASSELARDGSYGYTF
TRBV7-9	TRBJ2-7	CASSLASGTYEQYF
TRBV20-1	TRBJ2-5	CSAPRWTSEGLETQYF
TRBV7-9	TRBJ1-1	CASSPPLQGATEAFF
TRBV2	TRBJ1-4	CASSRDGGGEKLFF
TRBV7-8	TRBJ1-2	CASSRGQVNYGYTF
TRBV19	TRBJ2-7	CASRKGGPPYEQYF
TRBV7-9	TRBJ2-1	CAIALGSYNEQFF
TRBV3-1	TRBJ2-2	CASSPRGTLNTGELFF
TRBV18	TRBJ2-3	CASSPEDTQYF
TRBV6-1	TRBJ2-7	CASSPPRPLYEQYF
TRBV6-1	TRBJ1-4	CASREVAGMGKLFF
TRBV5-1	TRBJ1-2	CASSLSGGGGYGYTF
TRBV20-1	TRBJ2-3	CSARDRGANTDTQYF
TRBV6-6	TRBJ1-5	CASREGVSNQPQHF
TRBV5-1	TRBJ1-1	CASSNTPGSEAFF
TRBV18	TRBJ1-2	CASSPLTQGGYGYTF
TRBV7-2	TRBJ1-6	CASSFNSWGSPLHF
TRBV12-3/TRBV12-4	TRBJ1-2	CASSLAGLGGDYGYTF
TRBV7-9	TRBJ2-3	CASSARGVLSTDTQYF
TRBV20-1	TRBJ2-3	CSASGQGGSDTQYF
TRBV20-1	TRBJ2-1	CSARDAGKYNEQFF
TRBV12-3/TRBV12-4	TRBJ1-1	CASSWQGWDTEAFF
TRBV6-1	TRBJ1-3	CASSPTPGQTLTGNTIYF
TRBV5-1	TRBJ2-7	CASADVGGAYEQYF
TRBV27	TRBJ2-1	CASSLGSAREQFF
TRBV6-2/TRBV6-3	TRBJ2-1	CASTSSLLRMREDEQFF
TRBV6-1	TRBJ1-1	CASRRAGSPGTEAFF
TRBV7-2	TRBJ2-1	CASSLAPLTDEQFF
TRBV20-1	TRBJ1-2	CSARVGRIYGYTF
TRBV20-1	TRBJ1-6	CSARGTGEYSPLHF
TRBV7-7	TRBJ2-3	CASSSGQGTGDTQYF